One and the same sample provided the 17 T cell receptor beta chains below, sequenced in a study of blood T cell repertoires in COVID-19. Assay: immunoSEQ multiplex PCR; the TCRdb copy retains only in-frame clones and omits some. The data contain around 20,000 clones, approximately 85% of them singletons. Material: peripheral blood. All receptors come from a man older than 75 with acute or convalescent COVID-19.

This chain links TRBV6-2 or TRBV6-3 with TRBJ2-7, with TRBD2 matching 10 bases. The CDR3 covers 15 residues. The germline gives CDR1 MNHEY, CDR2 SVGEGT. The junction had 8 bases not matched to a gene; V was cut back by 6 bases and J by 3 bases. The CDR3 DNA reads TGTGCCAGCAGCGACGCTAGCGGGGGACACTACGAGCAGTACTTC. This translates into CASSDASGGHYEQYF.

J is TRBJ1-5 and V is TRBV19; TRBD1 matches 7 bases. This CDR3 comprises 13 residues. The junction had 7 bases not matched to a gene; V was cut back by 11 bases and J by 3 bases. CDR1 is LNHDA and CDR2 is SQIVND in the germline V gene (reference sequence). CDR3 nucleotide sequence: TGTGCCGGATCACAGGGGCTCAATCAGCCCCAGCATTTT. This sequence encodes CAGSQGLNQPQHF. Looking up the rest from reference TRBV19 and TRBJ1-5 gives the full variable domain: DGGITQSPKYLFRKEGQNVTLSCEQNLNHDAMYWYRQDPGQGLRLIYYSQIVNDFQKGDIAEGYSVSREKKESFPLTVTSAQKNPTAFYLCAGSQGLNQPQHFGDGTRLSIL.

This chain joins TRBV5-8 and TRBJ2-1; 7 bases fit TRBD1. CDR3 size: 15 residues. V lost 5 bases and J lost 5; bases outside the gene matches: 10. The V gene's germline CDR1 is SGHTS and CDR2 YDEGEE. This chain's CDR3 is CASRRGQYSDNEQFF. The CDR3 nucleotides are TGTGCCAGCAGGAGGGGACAGTACTCGGACAATGAGCAGTTCTTC.

The chain links TRBV11-3 to TRBJ1-6, with a possible D match to TRBD1 (6 bases). The V end was cut by 5 bases, the J end by 8 bases, with 13 bases between. This CDR3 comprises 14 residues. Looked up from germline, CDR1 is SGHNT and CDR2 is YENEEA. Written as DNA, the CDR3 is TGTGCCAGCAGCGAACAGGGAGAGGATTCACCCCTCCACTTT. Translation gives CASSEQGEDSPLHF.

The rearrangement joins TRBV18 to TRBJ2-5, with unresolved D. CDR3 length: 12 residues. V was shortened by 5 bases and J by 4 bases, with 8 bases between the two germline ends. In germline, CDR1 is KGHSH, CDR2 LQKENI. The CDR3 is CASSTRLETQYF. The DNA for the CDR3 is TGTGCCAGCTCAACGCGGCTAGAGACCCAGTACTTC.

The sample holds one count of this clone. The chain has TRBV30 and TRBJ1-5; the D is unclear. Germline lookup yields CDR1 GTSNPN and CDR2 SVGIG (reference sequence). This CDR3 is 13 amino acids long. Trimming cost V 2 bases and J 3 bases, with 8 bases left between them. CDR3: CAWSLQLNQPQHF. The DNA for the CDR3 is TGTGCCTGGAGTTTACAGCTCAATCAGCCCCAGCATTTT.

This clone turned up a few times. The chain joins TRBV16 to TRBJ2-1; D not certain. The CDR3 is 13 amino acids. The ends were cut back, 0 bases at V and 8 bases at J, with 8 bases in the middle. CDR1 and CDR2 (germline): KGHSY, FQNENV. CDR3 DNA sequence: TGTGCCAGCAGCCAATCTAGTTTCGATGAGCAGTTCTTC. As protein: CASSQSSFDEQFF.

The chain employs TRBV5-1 and TRBJ1-4, with D tentatively TRBD1 (6 bases). The V end lost 7 bases, the J end lost 8 bases, and 18 bases lay between the germline ends. The CDR3 runs to 14 residues. Germline V gene data show CDR1 as SGHRS and CDR2 as YFSETQ. CDR3 in DNA: TGCGCCAGCCAAAGGGGGGGTATTGAGGAAAAACTGTTTTTT. This translates into CASQRGGIEEKLFF. Filled out from reference TRBV5-1 and TRBJ1-4, the complete variable domain reads KAGVTQTPRYLIKTRGQQVTLSCSPISGHRSVSWYQQTPGQGLQFLFEYFSETQRNKGNFPGRFSGRQFSNSRSEMNVSTLELGDSALYLCASQRGGIEEKLFFGSGTQLSVL.

The V gene is TRBV3-1 (or the pseudogene TRBV3-2), the J gene TRBJ2-5; 9 bases agree with TRBD2. CDR3 length equals 14 residues. V lost 0 bases to trimming and J lost 5 bases; unmatched junction nucleotides: 1. CDR1 and CDR2 (germline): LGHDT, YNNKEL (reference sequence). CDR3: CASSQDTSGETQYF. The DNA for the CDR3 is TGTGCCAGCAGCCAAGATACTAGCGGGGAGACCCAGTACTTC.

The chain joins TRBV5-1 to TRBJ1-6, with TRBD1 identical over 8 bases. Germline V gene data show CDR1 as SGHRS and CDR2 as YFSETQ. The CDR3 is 13 amino acids. Trimming removed 7 bases from V and 10 bases from J; junction bases left unmatched: 7. CDR3 loop: CASSTGGQSPLHF. DNA of the CDR3: TGCGCCAGCTCTACAGGGGGGCAGTCACCCCTCCACTTT.

The rearrangement uses TRBV28 and TRBJ2-1; 7 bases are shared with TRBD2. Germline-derived CDR1 and CDR2 are MDHEN and SYDVKM. V lost 5 bases, J lost 5 bases, and 9 bases stayed unmatched. The CDR3 runs 15 residues. CDR3 in DNA: TGTGCCAGCAGTACCCAAGACGGGACTAACAATGAGCAGTTCTTC. This encodes CASSTQDGTNNEQFF.

The chain uses TRBV4-3 and TRBJ1-2; D is possibly TRBD1 (5 bases). The CDR3 sequence is 16 residues long. Germline assignment: CDR1 LGHNA and CDR2 YSLEER. The germline V and J ends were trimmed by 0 bases and 8 bases, with 19 bases remaining between them. The CDR3 spells CASSQEVEQGIGGYTF. The CDR3 region has the DNA TGCGCCAGCAGCCAAGAAGTTGAGCAGGGCATAGGCGGCTACACCTTC.

The chain links TRBV5-4 to TRBJ2-3; no firm D call. V was cut by 2 bases and J by 6 bases, with 13 bases left in between. This CDR3 has 14 amino acids. Germline CDR1 is SGHNT and CDR2 is YYREEE (reference sequence). The CDR3 protein is CASSLMGPSDTQYF. The DNA for the CDR3 is TGTGCCAGCAGCTTAATGGGCCCGAGCGATACGCAGTATTTT.

The chain links TRBV7-3 to TRBJ1-4; no firm D call. Trimming stripped 4 bases from V and 7 bases from J, with 13 bases between. Germline V CDR1 and CDR2: SGHTA, FQGTGA. This CDR3 region has 14 residues. The CDR3 is CASSSWEVGEKLFF. The CDR3 DNA reads as TGTGCCAGCAGCTCCTGGGAGGTGGGTGAAAAACTGTTTTTT.

The chain employs TRBV18 and TRBJ2-5, with 12 bases identical to TRBD2. Germline lookup yields CDR1 KGHSH and CDR2 LQKENI. J gave up 4 bases and V 0 bases, and 3 bases lay outside the gene matches. The CDR3 contains 16 residues. CDR3 DNA sequence: TGTGCCAGCTCACCACCAACTAGCGGGGGGCGAGAGACCCAGTACTTC. It encodes CASSPPTSGGRETQYF.

The V call is TRBV5-6, the J call TRBJ1-3; TRBD1 matches 9 bases. Germline V gene sequence: CDR1 SGHDT, CDR2 YYEEEE. The CDR3 is made up of 15 amino acids. V trimming: 2 bases; J trimming: 1 base; junction bases outside the gene matches: 1. The CDR3 reads CASSLQGASGNTIYF. The CDR3 DNA reads as TGTGCCAGCAGCTTACAGGGGGCGTCTGGAAACACCATATATTTT.

V gene TRBV10-3 combines with J gene TRBJ2-4; D is unresolved. Germline loops: CDR1 ENHRY, CDR2 SYGVKD. Trimming removed 4 bases from V and 7 bases from J, with 8 bases in between. This CDR3 is 12 amino acids long. The CDR3 region is CAISADGNIQYF. DNA for the CDR3: TGTGCCATCAGTGCAGATGGCAACATTCAGTACTTC.